The entry that follows covers one T cell receptor (beta chain) sequence. These data belong to a study of OX40 agonist ivuxolimab in advanced cancers. The assay was immunoSEQ multiplex PCR, and TCRdb's table has in-frame clones only and misses some. The data show 31,000 or so clones, 75% to 95% seen once. Trimming cost V 0 bases and J 5 bases, with 17 bases left between them. Germline values: CDR1 SGDLS, CDR2 YYNGEE. The CDR3 has 17 residues. The sequences come from CD4+ or CD8+ T cells sorted from blood, collected in a trial of the OX40 agonist ivuxolimab. This receptor was obtained from an adult with an advanced solid tumor such as melanoma, head and neck, liver or kidney cancer. The V call is TRBV9, the J call TRBJ2-2, with D perhaps TRBD1 (5 bases). CDR3 DNA sequence: TGTGCCAGCAGCGTAGAACAGGACGGACCTTTTACCGGGGAGCTGTTTTTT. Amino acids: CASSVEQDGPFTGELFF. Using reference TRBV9 and TRBJ2-2 for the parts outside the CDR3, the full variable domain is DSGVTQTPKHLITATGQRVTLRCSPRSGDLSVYWYQQSLDQGLQFLIQYYNGEERAKGNILERFSAQQFPDLHSELNLSSLELGDSALYFCASSVEQDGPFTGELFFGEGSRLTVL.